This T cell receptor (beta chain) was observed in a study of T cells after posttransplantation cyclophosphamide. Overall study results and limits: Skin or GI-infiltrating T cells shared few TRB sequences with blood. Donor CD8+ memory clones often dominated recipient blood repertoires at later times.

Profiling relied on immunoSEQ multiplex PCR, and the TCRdb table lists in-frame clones only, not all of them. The sample contains tens of thousands of clones, none of them singletons. The CDR3 totals 14 residues. V lost 3 bases to trimming and J lost 7 bases, with 16 bases between them. The germline V gene has CDR1 SGHAT and CDR2 FQNNGV. This clone has ten or more counts. Its cognate antigen is unknown. The clonotype originates from a middle-aged man in good health, CMV-negative, and a related stem cell transplant donor. Material: PBMCs. The rearrangement joins TRBV11-2 to TRBJ2-7, with a weak D call TRBD2 (6 bases). Here the CDR3 reads CASSFSSGVREQYF. The CDR3 bases are TGTGCCAGCAGCTTCTCTTCGGGAGTAAGGGAGCAGTACTTC.